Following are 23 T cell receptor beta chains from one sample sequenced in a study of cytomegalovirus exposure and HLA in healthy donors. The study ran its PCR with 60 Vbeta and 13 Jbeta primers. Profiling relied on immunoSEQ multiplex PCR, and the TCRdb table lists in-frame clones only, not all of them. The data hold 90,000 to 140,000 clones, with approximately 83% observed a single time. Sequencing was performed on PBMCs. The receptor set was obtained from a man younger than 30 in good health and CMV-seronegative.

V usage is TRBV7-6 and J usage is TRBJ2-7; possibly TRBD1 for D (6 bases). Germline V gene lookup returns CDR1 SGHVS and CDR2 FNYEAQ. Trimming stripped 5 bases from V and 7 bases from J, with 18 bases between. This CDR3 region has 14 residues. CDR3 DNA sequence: TGTGCCAGCAGCCCCGGGACACTCCCCTGGGAGCAGTACTTC. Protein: CASSPGTLPWEQYF.

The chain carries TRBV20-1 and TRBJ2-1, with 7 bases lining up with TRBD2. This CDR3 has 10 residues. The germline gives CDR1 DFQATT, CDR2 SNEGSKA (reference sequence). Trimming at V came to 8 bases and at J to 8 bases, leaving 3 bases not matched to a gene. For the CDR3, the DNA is TGCAGTACCGCGGGGGATGAGCAGTTCTTC. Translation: CSTAGDEQFF.

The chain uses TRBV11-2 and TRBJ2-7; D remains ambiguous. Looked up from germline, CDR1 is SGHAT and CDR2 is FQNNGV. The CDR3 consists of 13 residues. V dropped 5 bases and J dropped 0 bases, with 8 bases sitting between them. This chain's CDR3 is CASSRESSYEQYF. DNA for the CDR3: TGTGCCAGCAGCAGAGAAAGCTCCTACGAGCAGTACTTC.

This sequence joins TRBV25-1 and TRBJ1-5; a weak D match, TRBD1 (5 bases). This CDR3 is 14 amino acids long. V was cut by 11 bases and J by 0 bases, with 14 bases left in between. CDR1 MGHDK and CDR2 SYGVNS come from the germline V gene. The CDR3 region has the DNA TGTGCCGGACGCTGCAGGGTTAGCAATCAGCCCCAGCATTTT. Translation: CAGRCRVSNQPQHF. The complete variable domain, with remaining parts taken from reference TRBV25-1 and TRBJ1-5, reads EADIYQTPRYLVIGTGKKITLECSQTMGHDKMYWYQQDPGMELHLIHYSYGVNSTEKGDLSSESTVSRIRTEHFPLTLESARPSHTSQYLCAGRCRVSNQPQHFGDGTRLSIL.

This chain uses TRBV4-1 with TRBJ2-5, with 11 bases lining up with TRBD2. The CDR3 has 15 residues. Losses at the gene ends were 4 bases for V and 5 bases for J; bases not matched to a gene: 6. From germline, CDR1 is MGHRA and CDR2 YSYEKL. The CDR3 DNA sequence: TGCGCCAGCAGCCTAGCGGGGGGGACCTCGGAGACCCAGTACTTC. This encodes CASSLAGGTSETQYF.

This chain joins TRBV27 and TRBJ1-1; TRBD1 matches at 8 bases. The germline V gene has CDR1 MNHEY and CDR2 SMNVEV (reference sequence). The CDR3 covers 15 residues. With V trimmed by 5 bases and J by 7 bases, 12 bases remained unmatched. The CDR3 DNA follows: TGTGCCAGCAGTCCCCTGGAGGCAGGGGGCTATGAAGCTTTCTTT. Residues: CASSPLEAGGYEAFF.

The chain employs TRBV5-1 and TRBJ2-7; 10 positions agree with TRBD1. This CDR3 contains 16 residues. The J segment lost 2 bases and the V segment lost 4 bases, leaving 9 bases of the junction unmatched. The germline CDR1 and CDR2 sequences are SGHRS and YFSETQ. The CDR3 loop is CASSPWTGGRAYEQYF. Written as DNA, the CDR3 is TGCGCCAGCAGCCCCTGGACAGGGGGACGAGCCTACGAGCAGTACTTC.

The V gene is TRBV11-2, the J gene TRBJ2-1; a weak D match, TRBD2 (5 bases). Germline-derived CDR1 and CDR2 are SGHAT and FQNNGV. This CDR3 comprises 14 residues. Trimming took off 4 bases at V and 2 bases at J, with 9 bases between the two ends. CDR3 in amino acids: CASSSLDPYNEQFF. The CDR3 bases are TGTGCCAGCAGCTCACTAGACCCCTACAATGAGCAGTTCTTC.

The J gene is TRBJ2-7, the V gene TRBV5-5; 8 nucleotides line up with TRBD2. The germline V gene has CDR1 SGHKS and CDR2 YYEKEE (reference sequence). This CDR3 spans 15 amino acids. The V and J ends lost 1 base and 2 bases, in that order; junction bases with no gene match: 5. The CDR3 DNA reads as TGTGCCAGCAGCTTGTATAGCGGGGAAACCTACGAGCAGTACTTC. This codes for CASSLYSGETYEQYF.

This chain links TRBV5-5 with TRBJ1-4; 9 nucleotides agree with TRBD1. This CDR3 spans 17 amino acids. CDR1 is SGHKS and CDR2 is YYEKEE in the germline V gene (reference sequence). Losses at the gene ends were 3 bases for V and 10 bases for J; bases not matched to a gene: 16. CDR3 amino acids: CASSWQVGQGEEGKLFF. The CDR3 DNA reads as TGTGCCAGCAGCTGGCAAGTGGGACAGGGTGAGGAGGGAAAACTGTTTTTT.

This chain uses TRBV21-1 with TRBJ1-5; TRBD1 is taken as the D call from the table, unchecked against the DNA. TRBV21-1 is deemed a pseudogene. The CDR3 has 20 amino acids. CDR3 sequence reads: CASSKGTVKQGDNSNQPQHF. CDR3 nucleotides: TGTGCCAGCAGCAAAGGAACGGTCAAACAGGGGGATAATAGCAATCAGCCCCAGCATTTT.

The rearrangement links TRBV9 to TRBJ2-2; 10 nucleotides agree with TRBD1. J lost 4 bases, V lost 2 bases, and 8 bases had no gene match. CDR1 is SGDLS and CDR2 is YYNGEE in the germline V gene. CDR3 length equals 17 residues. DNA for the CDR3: TGTGCCAGCAGCGTTCCCAGACAGGGGGCGGCCACCGGGGAGCTGTTTTTT. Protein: CASSVPRQGAATGELFF.

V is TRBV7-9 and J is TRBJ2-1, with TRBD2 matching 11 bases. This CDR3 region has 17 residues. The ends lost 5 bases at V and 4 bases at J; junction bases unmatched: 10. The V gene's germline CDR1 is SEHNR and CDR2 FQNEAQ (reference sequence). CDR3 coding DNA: TGTGCCAGCAGCCCTCGACTAGCGGGGCCCCTATACAATGAGCAGTTCTTC. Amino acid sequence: CASSPRLAGPLYNEQFF.

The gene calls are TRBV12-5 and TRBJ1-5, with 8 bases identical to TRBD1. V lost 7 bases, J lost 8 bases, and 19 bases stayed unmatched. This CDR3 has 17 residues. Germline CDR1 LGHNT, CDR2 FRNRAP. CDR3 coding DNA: TGTGCTAGTGTCACAGGGGCAACTACAGGGGGTGGTGAGCCCCAGCATTTT. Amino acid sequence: CASVTGATTGGGEPQHF.

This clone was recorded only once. In DNA, the CDR3 is TGTGCCAGCAGCCTCTCGGCGGGAGGGCCGAAGGAGCAGTACTTC. It codes for CASSLSAGGPKEQYF. This chain uses TRBV7-9 with TRBJ2-7, with 9 bases matching TRBD2. J gave up 7 bases and V 5 bases, and 12 bases lay outside the gene matches. The CDR3 is 15 amino acids. CDR1 is SEHNR, CDR2 FQNEAQ, per germline (reference sequence).

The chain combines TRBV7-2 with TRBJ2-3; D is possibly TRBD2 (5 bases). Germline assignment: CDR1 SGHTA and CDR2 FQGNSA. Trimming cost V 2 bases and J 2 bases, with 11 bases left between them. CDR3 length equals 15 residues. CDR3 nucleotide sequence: TGTGCCAGCAGCTTAACTAGGGTGGCCACAGATACGCAGTATTTT. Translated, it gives CASSLTRVATDTQYF.

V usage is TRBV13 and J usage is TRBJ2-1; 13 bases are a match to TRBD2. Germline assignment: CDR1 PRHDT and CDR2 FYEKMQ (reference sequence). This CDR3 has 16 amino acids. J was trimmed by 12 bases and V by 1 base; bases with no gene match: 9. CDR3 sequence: CASSLEVGTSGVRQFF. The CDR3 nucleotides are TGTGCCAGCAGCTTAGAGGTTGGGACTAGCGGGGTCAGGCAGTTCTTC.

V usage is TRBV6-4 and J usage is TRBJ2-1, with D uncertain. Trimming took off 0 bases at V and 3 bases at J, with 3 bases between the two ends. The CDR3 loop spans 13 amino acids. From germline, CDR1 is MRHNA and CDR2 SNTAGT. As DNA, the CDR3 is TGTGCCAGCAGTGACTCTAGCTACAATGAGCAGTTCTTC. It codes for CASSDSSYNEQFF.

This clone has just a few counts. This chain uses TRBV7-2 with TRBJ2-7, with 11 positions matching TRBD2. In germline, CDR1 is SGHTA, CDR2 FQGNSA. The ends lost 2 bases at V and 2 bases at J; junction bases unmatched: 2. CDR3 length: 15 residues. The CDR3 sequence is CASSLLLAGAYEQYF. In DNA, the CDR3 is TGTGCCAGCAGCTTACTACTAGCGGGGGCCTACGAGCAGTACTTC.

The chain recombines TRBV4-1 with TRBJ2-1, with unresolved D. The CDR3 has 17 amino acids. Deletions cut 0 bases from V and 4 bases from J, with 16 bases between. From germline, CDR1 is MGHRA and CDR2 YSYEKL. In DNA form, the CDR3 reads TGCGCCAGCAGCCAAGATCAGTCCACGATACCATACAATGAGCAGTTCTTC. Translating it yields CASSQDQSTIPYNEQFF.

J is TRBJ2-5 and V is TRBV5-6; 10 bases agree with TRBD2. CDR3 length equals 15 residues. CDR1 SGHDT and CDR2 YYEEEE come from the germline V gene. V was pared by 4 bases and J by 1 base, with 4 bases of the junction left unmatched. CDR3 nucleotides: TGTGCCAGCAGCACCCGACTAGCGGGCCAAGAGACCCAGTACTTC. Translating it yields CASSTRLAGQETQYF.

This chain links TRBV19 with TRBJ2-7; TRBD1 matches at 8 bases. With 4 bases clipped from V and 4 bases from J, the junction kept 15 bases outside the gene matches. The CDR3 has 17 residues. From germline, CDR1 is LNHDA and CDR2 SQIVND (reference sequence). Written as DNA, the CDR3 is TGTGCCAGTAGTAAGCCCCCTGGCCAGGGGGCGGGATACGAGCAGTACTTC. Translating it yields CASSKPPGQGAGYEQYF.

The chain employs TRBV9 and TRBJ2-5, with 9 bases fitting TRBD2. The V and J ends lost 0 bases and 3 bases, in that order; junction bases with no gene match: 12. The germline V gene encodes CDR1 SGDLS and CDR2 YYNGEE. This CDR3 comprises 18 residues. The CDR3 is CASSVGRAGGPVEETQYF. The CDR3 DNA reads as TGTGCCAGCAGCGTAGGAAGGGCGGGAGGGCCGGTGGAAGAGACCCAGTACTTC.